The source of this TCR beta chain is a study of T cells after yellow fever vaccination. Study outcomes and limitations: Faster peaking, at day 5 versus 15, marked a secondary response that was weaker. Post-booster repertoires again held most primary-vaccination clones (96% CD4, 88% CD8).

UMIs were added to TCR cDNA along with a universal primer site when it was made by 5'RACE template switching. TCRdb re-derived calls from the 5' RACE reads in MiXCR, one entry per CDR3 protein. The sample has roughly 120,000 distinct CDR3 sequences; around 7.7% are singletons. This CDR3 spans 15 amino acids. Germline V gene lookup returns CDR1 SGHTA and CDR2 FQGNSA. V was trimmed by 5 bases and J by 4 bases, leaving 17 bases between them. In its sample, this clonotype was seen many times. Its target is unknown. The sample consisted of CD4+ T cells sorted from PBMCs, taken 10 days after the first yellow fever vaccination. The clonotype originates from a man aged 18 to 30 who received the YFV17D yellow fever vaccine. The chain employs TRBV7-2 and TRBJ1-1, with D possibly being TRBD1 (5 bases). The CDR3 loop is CASSLHRGLGTEAFF. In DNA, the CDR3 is TGTGCCAGCAGCCTCCACCGGGGACTGGGCACTGAAGCTTTCTTT.